These T cell receptor beta chains were read from a single sample in a study of blood T cell repertoires in COVID-19. Sequencing used immunoSEQ multiplex PCR; TCRdb keeps in-frame clones, though not all of them. In the table there are just over 300,000 clones, around 87% of which are singletons. The sequencing input was PBMCs or T cells enriched from blood (not recorded which). Receptors were obtained from a woman between 18 and 29 years old with acute COVID-19. Both conserved end residues are part of each CDR3. A D gene is named only where the DNA matches it firmly. Rows give clone size only sometimes, using once, few, many, or a class for an expanded clone.

j_call	clone_size	v_call	d_call	cdr3_aa	cdr3_nt
TRBJ2-7	-	TRBV7-9	-	CAASGGSSYEQYF	TGTGCCGCGTCGGGGGGCAGCTCCTACGAGCAGTACTTC
TRBJ2-7	-	TRBV15	TRBD1	CATSRDMGQTYEQYF	TGTGCCACCAGCAGAGATATGGGACAGACCTACGAGCAGTACTTC
TRBJ1-1	-	TRBV28	-	CASSLRQAKAFF	TGTGCCAGCAGTTTACGGCAGGCCAAAGCTTTCTTT
TRBJ1-5	-	TRBV18	TRBD1	CASSRSGTDHQPQHF	TGTGCCAGCTCTCGGTCCGGGACAGACCATCAGCCCCAGCATTTT
TRBJ1-2	-	TRBV11-2	-	CASSLARARYGYTF	TGTGCCAGCAGCTTAGCCAGGGCCCGCTATGGCTACACCTTC
TRBJ2-3	-	TRBV27	TRBD1	CASRSQGAGTDTQYF	TGTGCCAGCAGATCACAGGGGGCCGGCACAGATACGCAGTATTTT
TRBJ1-1	-	TRBV5-4	-	CASSFRGNTEAFF	TGTGCCAGCAGCTTCCGAGGGAACACTGAAGCTTTCTTT
TRBJ2-1	-	TRBV5-1	-	CASMAGTRGNEQFF	TGCGCCAGCATGGCCGGGACTCGGGGAAATGAGCAGTTCTTC
TRBJ2-2	-	TRBV11-1	TRBD2	CASGEAAGYTGELFF	TGTGCCAGCGGGGAAGCAGCGGGATACACCGGGGAGCTGTTTTTT
TRBJ1-2	once	TRBV7-9	-	CASSQTYGYTF	TGTGCCAGCAGCCAGACATATGGCTACACCTTC
TRBJ1-1	-	TRBV29-1	-	CSVDQGITEAFF	TGCAGCGTTGATCAGGGGATCACTGAAGCTTTCTTT
TRBJ2-1	-	TRBV19	-	CASTFFGEGNNEQFF	-
TRBJ2-1	-	TRBV19	-	CASSIGRGANEQFF	TGTGCCAGTAGTATTGGCAGGGGGGCCAATGAGCAGTTCTTC
TRBJ1-5	once	TRBV12-3/TRBV12-4	-	CASSFRYQPQHF	TGTGCCAGCAGTTTCCGGTACCAGCCCCAGCATTTT
TRBJ1-3	-	TRBV2	-	CASLLSSGNTIYF	TGTGCCAGTCTATTGAGCTCTGGAAACACCATATATTTT
TRBJ2-3	once	TRBV7-2	TRBD2	CASSERDFTDTQYF	TGTGCCAGCAGCGAGCGGGACTTCACAGATACGCAGTATTTT
TRBJ2-1	-	TRBV11-3	-	CASSYRQDNEQFF	TGTGCCAGCAGCTACCGACAGGACAATGAGCAGTTCTTC
TRBJ2-7	few	TRBV28	TRBD2	CASSFPGTSGPYEQYF	TGTGCCAGCAGTTTTCCCGGGACTAGCGGTCCCTACGAGCAGTACTTC
TRBJ2-1	once	TRBV12-3/TRBV12-4	-	CASSVGRSNEQFF	TGTGCCAGCAGTGTAGGACGGAGCAATGAGCAGTTCTTC
TRBJ2-1	-	TRBV11-3	-	CASSLLAPESSYNEQFF	TGTGCCAGCAGCCTACTAGCACCCGAGAGCTCCTACAATGAGCAGTTCTTC
TRBJ1-6	-	TRBV6-2/TRBV6-3	-	CASSWSGVSDSPLHF	TGTGCCAGCAGTTGGTCGGGGGTATCGGATTCACCCCTCCACTTT
TRBJ2-1	-	TRBV2	TRBD2	CASSEISGRFNEQFF	TGTGCCAGCAGTGAAATTAGCGGGAGGTTTAATGAGCAGTTCTTC
TRBJ2-7	-	TRBV6-5	TRBD1	CASSYSGTASYEQYF	TGTGCCAGCAGTTACTCAGGGACAGCTTCCTACGAGCAGTACTTC
TRBJ2-5	-	TRBV5-1	TRBD2	CASSLGLAGGGLETQYF	TGCGCCAGCAGCTTGGGACTAGCGGGAGGAGGTTTAGAGACCCAGTACTTC
TRBJ2-3	-	TRBV28	TRBD2	CASINGGGTDTQYF	TGTGCCAGCATCAATGGGGGGGGCACAGATACGCAGTATTTT
TRBJ2-1	-	TRBV19	TRBD2	CASSPGLAGGWDEQFF	TGTGCCAGTAGTCCGGGACTAGCGGGAGGTTGGGATGAGCAGTTCTTC
TRBJ2-2	few	TRBV18	-	CASSPPLGRVETGELFF	TGTGCCAGCTCACCACCGTTGGGCAGGGTTGAGACCGGGGAGCTGTTTTTT
TRBJ2-5	-	TRBV9	-	CASSVGPAGQETQYF	TGTGCCAGCAGCGTAGGTCCAGCGGGCCAAGAGACCCAGTACTTC
TRBJ2-1	-	TRBV28	TRBD1	CASSLHGQGYNEQFF	TGTGCCAGCAGTTTACATGGACAGGGTTACAATGAGCAGTTCTTC
TRBJ2-1	-	TRBV2	TRBD2	CASGLAGYNEQFF	TGTGCCAGCGGGCTAGCGGGCTACAATGAGCAGTTCTTC
TRBJ2-3	-	TRBV7-3	-	CASSPWRTDTQYF	TGTGCCAGCAGTCCTTGGCGCACAGATACGCAGTATTTT
TRBJ1-1	-	TRBV28	-	CASSKLSTQGWNTEAFF	TGTGCCAGCAGTAAATTAAGCACCCAGGGATGGAACACTGAAGCTTTCTTT
TRBJ1-4	-	TRBV10-3	-	CAISAGGTNEKLFF	TGTGCCATCAGTGCGGGAGGGACTAATGAAAAACTGTTTTTT
TRBJ2-5	-	TRBV7-2	TRBD2	CASSLGWASGTSGETQYF	TGTGCCAGCAGCTTAGGATGGGCTAGCGGGACATCTGGGGAGACCCAGTACTTC
TRBJ1-2	-	TRBV10-2	-	CASSVREGRNYGYTF	TGCGCCAGCAGTGTCAGGGAGGGGCGGAACTATGGCTACACCTTC
TRBJ2-3	-	TRBV27	TRBD2	CASSLLPSGSGEADTQYF	TGTGCCAGCAGTTTATTACCTAGCGGGAGTGGGGAGGCAGATACGCAGTATTTT
TRBJ1-6	-	TRBV19	-	CASSIEGHTYNSPLHF	TGTGCCAGTAGTATAGAGGGGCACACCTATAATTCACCCCTCCACTTT
TRBJ2-3	-	TRBV7-9	-	CASSPRWGREGTDTQYF	TGTGCCAGCAGCCCGAGGTGGGGGCGCGAGGGCACAGATACGCAGTATTTT
TRBJ2-7	-	TRBV6-5	-	CASSYGQGDHEQYF	TGTGCCAGCAGTTACGGGCAGGGTGACCACGAGCAGTACTTC
TRBJ1-2	-	TRBV10-2	TRBD1	CASSDRGTESYGYTF	TGCGCCAGCAGTGATAGGGGGACAGAATCCTATGGCTACACCTTC
TRBJ1-1	-	TRBV12-3/TRBV12-4	-	CASSAVRGTEAFF	TGTGCCAGCAGTGCCGTTCGGGGGACTGAAGCTTTCTTT
TRBJ2-1	-	TRBV3-1/TRBV3-2	-	CASSLGTAPSSYNEQFF	TGTGCCAGCAGCCTAGGGACTGCTCCGAGCTCCTACAATGAGCAGTTCTTC
TRBJ2-3	-	TRBV10-3	TRBD2	CAIKERGAHTDTQYF	TGTGCCATCAAGGAGCGGGGAGCACACACAGATACGCAGTATTTT
TRBJ1-3	-	TRBV12-3/TRBV12-4	-	CASRGGGGNTIYF	TGTGCCAGCAGAGGGGGGGGCGGAAACACCATATATTTT
TRBJ2-1	-	TRBV15	-	CATSRDSDSVWSYNEQFF	TGTGCCACCAGCAGAGATTCGGACTCAGTGTGGTCCTACAATGAGCAGTTCTTC
TRBJ1-1	-	TRBV7-2	-	CASSLLRQGGTEAFF	TGTGCCAGCAGCTTATTGCGTCAGGGAGGGACTGAAGCTTTCTTT
TRBJ2-3	-	TRBV14	TRBD2	CASSQEGTRRDTQYF	TGTGCCAGCAGCCAAGAGGGGACTAGGAGAGATACGCAGTATTTT
TRBJ1-1	-	TRBV28	TRBD1	CASSSITGVGTEAFF	TGTGCCAGCAGTTCCATAACAGGGGTGGGCACTGAAGCTTTCTTT
TRBJ2-7	-	TRBV28	TRBD2	CASSSIAGGKSSYEQYF	TGTGCCAGCAGTTCCATCGCGGGGGGAAAATCCTCCTACGAGCAGTACTTC
TRBJ1-3	-	TRBV3-1/TRBV3-2	-	CASSQERGNTIYF	TGTGCCAGCAGCCAAGAGCGGGGGAACACCATATATTTT
TRBJ2-5	few	TRBV5-1	TRBD1	CASSLAGGTAQETGYF	TGCGCCAGCAGCTTGGCCGGTGGGACAGCTCAAGAGACCGGGTACTTC
TRBJ1-5	-	TRBV19	-	CASSRTPPSNQPQHF	TGTGCCAGTAGTCGGACACCACCTAGCAATCAGCCCCAGCATTTT
TRBJ1-2	-	TRBV7-6	TRBD1	CASSLGSPRTGDGYTF	TGTGCCAGCAGCTTAGGGAGCCCTAGGACAGGGGATGGCTACACCTTC